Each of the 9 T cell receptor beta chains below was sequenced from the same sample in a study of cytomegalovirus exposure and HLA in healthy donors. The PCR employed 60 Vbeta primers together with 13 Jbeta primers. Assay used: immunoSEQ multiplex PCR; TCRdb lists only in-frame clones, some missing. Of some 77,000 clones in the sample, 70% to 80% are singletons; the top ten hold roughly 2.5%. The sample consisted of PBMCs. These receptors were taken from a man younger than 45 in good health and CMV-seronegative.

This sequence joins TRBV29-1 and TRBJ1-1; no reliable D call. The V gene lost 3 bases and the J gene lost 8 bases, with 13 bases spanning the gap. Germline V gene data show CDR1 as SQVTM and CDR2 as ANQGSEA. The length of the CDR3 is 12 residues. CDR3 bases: TGCAGCGTTGAGGAGGAGAGACGAGAAGCTTTCTTT. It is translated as CSVEEERREAFF. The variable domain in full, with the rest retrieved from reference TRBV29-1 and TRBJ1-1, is SAVISQKPSRDICQRGTSLTIQCQVDSQVTMMFWYRQQPGQSLTLIATANQGSEATYESGFVIDKFPISRPNLTFSTLTVSNMSPEDSSIYLCSVEEERREAFFGQGTRLTVV.

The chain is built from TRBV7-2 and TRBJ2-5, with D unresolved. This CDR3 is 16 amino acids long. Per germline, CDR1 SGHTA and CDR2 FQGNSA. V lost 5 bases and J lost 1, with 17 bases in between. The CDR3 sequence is CASSPVGVRAQETQYF. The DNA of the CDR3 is TGTGCCAGCAGCCCGGTAGGAGTGAGAGCCCAAGAGACCCAGTACTTC.

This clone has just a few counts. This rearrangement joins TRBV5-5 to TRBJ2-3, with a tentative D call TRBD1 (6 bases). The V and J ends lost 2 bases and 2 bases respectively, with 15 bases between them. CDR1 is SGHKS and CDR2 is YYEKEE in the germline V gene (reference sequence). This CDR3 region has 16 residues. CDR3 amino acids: CASSFKGQILTDTQYF. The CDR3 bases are TGTGCCAGCAGCTTTAAAGGACAGATTCTCACAGATACGCAGTATTTT.

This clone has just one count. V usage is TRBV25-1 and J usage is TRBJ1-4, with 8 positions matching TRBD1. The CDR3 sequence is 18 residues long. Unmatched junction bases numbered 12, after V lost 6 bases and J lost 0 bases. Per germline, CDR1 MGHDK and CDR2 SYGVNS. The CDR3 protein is CASSRGQAVIATNEKLFF. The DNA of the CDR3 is TGTGCCAGCAGCAGGGGACAGGCTGTTATCGCAACTAATGAAAAACTGTTTTTT.

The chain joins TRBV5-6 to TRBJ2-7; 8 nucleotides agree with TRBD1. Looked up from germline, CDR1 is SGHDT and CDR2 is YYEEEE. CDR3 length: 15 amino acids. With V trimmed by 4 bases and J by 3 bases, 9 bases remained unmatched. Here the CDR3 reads CASSGGDRSYYEQYF. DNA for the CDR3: TGTGCCAGCAGCGGAGGGGACAGGTCCTACTACGAGCAGTACTTC.

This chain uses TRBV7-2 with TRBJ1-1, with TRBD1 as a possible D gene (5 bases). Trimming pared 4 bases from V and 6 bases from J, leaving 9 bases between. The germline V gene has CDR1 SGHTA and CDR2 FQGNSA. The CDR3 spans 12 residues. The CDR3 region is CASSSSGPEAFF. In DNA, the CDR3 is TGTGCCAGCAGCTCTTCAGGGCCTGAAGCTTTCTTT. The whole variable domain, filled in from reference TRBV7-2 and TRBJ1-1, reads GAGVSQSPSNKVTEKGKDVELRCDPISGHTALYWYRQSLGQGLEFLIYFQGNSAPDKSGLPSDRFSAERTGGSVSTLTIQRTQQEDSAVYLCASSSSGPEAFFGQGTRLTVV.

CDR3 amino acids: CASSLFGSTSSYEQYF. Written as DNA, the CDR3 is TGTGCCAGCAGTTTATTTGGTAGCACGAGCTCCTACGAGCAGTACTTC. V and J are TRBV28 and TRBJ2-7; D is unresolved. CDR3 size: 16 residues. Trimming removed 1 base from V and 0 bases from J, with 13 bases in between. CDR1 is MDHEN, CDR2 SYDVKM, per germline.

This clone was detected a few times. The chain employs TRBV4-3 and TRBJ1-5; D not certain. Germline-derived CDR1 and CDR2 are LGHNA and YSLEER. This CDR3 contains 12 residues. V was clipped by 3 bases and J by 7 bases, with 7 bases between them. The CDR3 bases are TGCGCCAGCAGCCAGGGGAGCCAGCCCCAGCATTTT. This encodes CASSQGSQPQHF.

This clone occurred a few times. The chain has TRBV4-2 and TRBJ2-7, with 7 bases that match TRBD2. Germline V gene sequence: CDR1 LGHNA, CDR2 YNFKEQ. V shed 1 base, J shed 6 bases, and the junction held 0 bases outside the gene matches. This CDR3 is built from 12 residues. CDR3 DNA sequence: TGTGCCAGCAGCCAAGCTAGCGGCGAGCAGTACTTC. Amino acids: CASSQASGEQYF.